This T cell receptor (beta chain) was captured by sequencing in a study of blood T cell repertoires in COVID-19. The wider study: Both acute and convalescent COVID-19 samples were obtained from the United States, Italy and Spain. From T cells, B-cell-depleted T cells, or PBMCs came the material, which was cDNA or gDNA.

CDR3 size: 18 residues. V was clipped by 1 base and J by 4 bases; unmatched bases: 9. CDR1 KGHSH and CDR2 LQKENI come from the germline V gene. This clone was observed a few times. As handled by the study authors: The assay estimated nucleated cells by amplifying reference gene primers. The method was immunoSEQ multiplex PCR; TCRdb's version includes in-frame clones alone and lacks a portion of them. The D gene and trimming were derived from the DNA, and the V and J assignments and clone size from that table. This sample has some 400,000 clones, with 90% found just once. Sequences were obtained from peripheral blood. The source of this sequence is a man younger than 35 with active or convalescent COVID-19. The genes are TRBV18 and TRBJ2-1, with TRBD2 matching over 11 bases. Here the CDR3 DNA reads TGTGCCAGCTCACCACGGAATCTGGGACTAGCGGCTTACAATGAGCAGTTCTTC. Amino acid sequence: CASSPRNLGLAAYNEQFF.